This TCR beta chain was profiled in a study of T cell repertoires in cytomegalovirus infection. There are 16 residues in the CDR3. V shed 5 bases and J shed 4 bases, with 19 bases lying between them. The germline V gene has CDR1 SGHAT and CDR2 FQNNGV. Each CDR3 protein is one row after TCRdb ran MiXCR on the reads. The sample shows approximately 750,000 distinct CDR3 sequences, 35% of them seen only once. This receptor was identified in a human donor in good health (CMV status not recorded). Some clones in this sample may be carry-over from other donors' samples. The chain uses TRBV11-2 and TRBJ2-3; the D call may be TRBD1 or TRBD2 (5 bases each). Input material: PBMCs. CDR3 residues: CASSLTWGRGADTQYF. DNA for the CDR3: TGTGCCAGCAGCCTCACTTGGGGTAGGGGAGCAGATACGCAGTATTTT.